This paragraph reports one T cell receptor beta chain. No antigen is known for it. The junction does not match germline at one end; this may be a read error. Via the germline V gene, CDR1 is SGHAT and CDR2 FQNNGV. The CDR3 holds 14 amino acids from the cysteine to the phenylalanine. Just the 42-base CDR3 DNA is kept, in frame starting at base 1. The donors were healthy, HIV-negative adults with no recently reported acute infections or vaccinations. All donors were Caucasian adults living in Nashville, Tennessee, USA. Magnetic negative selection was used to enrich CD4+ T cells, after which naive cells were positively selected on CD45RA and the negative fraction became the memory subset. Blood was collected by leukapheresis, and PBMCs were isolated by Ficoll-Histopaque density gradient centrifugation and then cryopreserved in liquid nitrogen vapor phase. Analytical flow cytometry was used to check the purity and quantity of every magnetically sorted T cell population. Genomic DNA was isolated from every sorted fraction and measured by UV absorbance on a Nanodrop 2000c.

The data are from a study of shared clonotypes between healthy human individuals (dated by TCRdb to about 2020). Turning to the overall study: The cohort included three men and a couple of women between 18 and 49 years of age. Per donor, three plates each were used for CD4 naive and CD4 memory, two for CD8 naive, and one for CD8 memory. Each donor's leukapheresis produced roughly between roughly 0.9 and 9 billion PBMCs. The study deeply sequenced blood TCR repertoires of about 5 healthy adults to estimate repertoire size and the extent of clonotype sharing between individuals. To increase sequencing depth and limit assay-specific biases, different laboratories used diverse techniques to prepare libraries and sequence TCR repertoires.

TCR CDR3 regions were amplified from genomic DNA by multiplex PCR using the deep immunoSEQ assay. Genomic DNA extracted from each cell subset was distributed evenly over all wells of several immunoSEQ 96-well plates, and each plate served as one replicate. For sorted subsets, each replicate PCR was loaded with approximately 190 ng genomic DNA, equivalent to about 30,000 T cell genomes. Purified libraries were quantified with a Qubit 3.0 fluorometer, sized on a Bioanalyzer 2100, and re-quantified with the KAPA Library Quantification kit. A separate single-read 150-cycle Illumina NextSeq 550 flow cell was used to sequence each immunoSEQ 96-well plate. In the authors' own workflow: The immunoSEQ output contained only junctional sequences without quality scores, so filtering could not match that applied to full-length reads. Sequences were annotated with PyIR, a Python wrapper for IgBLAST v1.9, using IMGT germline references to assign V/J genes and CDR3. Reads with weak V/J assignments (E-value above 1e-6), missing CDR3, stop codons, out-of-frame junctions, or ambiguous translated residues were removed. V3J clonotypes were defined as sequences sharing an identical inferred V gene, J gene, and CDR3 amino acid sequence. Percentage overlap between repertoires was calculated by dividing the number of shared unique clonotypes by the size of the smaller repertoire. Three approaches were used to assess repertoire richness: RTK rarefaction, the Chao1 estimator, and Recon v2.1 estimates of unobserved clonotypes. OLGA was used to compute generation probabilities for all TCRbeta clonotypes that the gDNA method yielded from several donors. TCRdb re-hosts the immuneACCESS table, in-frame sequences only. Its copies lack some clones; in the studies checked, an unresolved V gene accounts for under half of them, and the cause for the rest is not known. V and J calls and clone size come straight from that table; D and trimming were deduced from the DNA. The sample yields approximately 980,000 clones; approximately 76% were counted once. The ten largest clones represent about 1.5% of the sample.

What the work shows at the level of the full study, not this receptor alone: Because the study included a small number of donors, the genetic and exposure-history diversity represented was limited. Pairwise subsampling led to the expectation that sequencing depth would affect the degree of clonotype sharing among donors. Estimated clonotype richness was generally larger for naive than for memory subsets. Rarefaction of sorted-subset datasets indicated incomplete sequencing despite the large sequencing depth. Across four donors, around 5% of naive CD4, approximately 3.5% of naive CD8, roughly 2.2% of memory CD4, and roughly 0.4% of memory CD8 clonotypes were shared. Sampling was limited to blood, and TCR repertoires in tissue likely differ from TCR repertoires in blood. Compared with non-shared clonotypes, clonotypes shared by all four sorted-subset donors had higher generation probabilities.

The rearrangement joined TRBV11-2 to TRBJ2-7; TRBD1 might be the D gene, on 6 matching bases. This sequence was found in a man younger than 35 in good health. The sequenced material came from memory CD4+ T cells sorted from blood. Interpreted using the paper, the cell subset or site label stands for: CD45RA-negative fraction. The DNA sequence is TGTGCCTGCAGTCCCCGAGGGGGAGTCAACGAGCAGTACTTC. Translated, it gives CACSPRGGVNEQYF.